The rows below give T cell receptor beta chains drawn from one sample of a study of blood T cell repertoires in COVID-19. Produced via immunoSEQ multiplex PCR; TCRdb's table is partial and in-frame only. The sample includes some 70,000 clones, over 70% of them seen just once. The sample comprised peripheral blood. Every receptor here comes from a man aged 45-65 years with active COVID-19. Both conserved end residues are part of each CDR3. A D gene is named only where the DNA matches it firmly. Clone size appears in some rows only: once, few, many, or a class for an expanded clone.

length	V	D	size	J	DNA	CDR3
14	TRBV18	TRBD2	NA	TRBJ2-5	TGTGCCAGCTCACTGGGACTAGGACAAGAGACCCAGTACTTC	CASSLGLGQETQYF
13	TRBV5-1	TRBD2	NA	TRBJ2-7	TGCGCCAGCAGCTCTAGCGGGGCTCTCGAGCAGTACTTC	CASSSSGALEQYF
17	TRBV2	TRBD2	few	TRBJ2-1	TGTGCCACCTTGGACAACCCTAGCGGCAGCTCCTACAATGAGCAGTTCTTC	CATLDNPSGSSYNEQFF
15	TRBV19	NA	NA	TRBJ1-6	TGTGCCAGTAGCACCGTTGAAGCCATTAATTCACCCCTCCACTTT	CASSTVEAINSPLHF
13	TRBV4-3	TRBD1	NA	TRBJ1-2	TGCGCCAGCAGCCCACAGGGGAGGTATGGCTACACCTTC	CASSPQGRYGYTF
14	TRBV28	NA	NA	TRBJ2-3	TGTGCCAGCAAATCTCCTGGGGGGACAGATACGCAGTATTTT	CASKSPGGTDTQYF
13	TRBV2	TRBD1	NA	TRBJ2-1	TGTGCCAGCAGCCTAAACAGGGGCGATGAGCAGTTCTTC	CASSLNRGDEQFF
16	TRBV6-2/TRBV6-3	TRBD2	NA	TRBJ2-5	TGTGCCAGCAGTTATTCGGGGAGAAGCGGGGCGCTTACCCAGTACTTC	CASSYSGRSGALTQYF
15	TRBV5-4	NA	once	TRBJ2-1	TGTGCCAGCAGCTTAGCGGGTAGCTCCTACAATGAGCAGTTCTTC	CASSLAGSSYNEQFF
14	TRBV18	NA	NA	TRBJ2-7	TGTGCCAGCTCACCAGGGCGAGACGGCAACGAGCAGTACTTC	CASSPGRDGNEQYF
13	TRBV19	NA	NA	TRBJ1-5	TGTGCCAGTAGTAGTGCAGACAATCAGCCCCAGCATTTT	CASSSADNQPQHF
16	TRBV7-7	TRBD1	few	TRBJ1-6	TGTGCTAGCAGTGGAGGTTGTAGGGGGCGAGGGTCACCCCTCCACTTT	CASSGGCRGRGSPLHF
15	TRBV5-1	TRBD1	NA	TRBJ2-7	TGCGCCAGCAGCTTGGGTGCAGGGGGTTCCTACGAGCAGTACTTC	CASSLGAGGSYEQYF
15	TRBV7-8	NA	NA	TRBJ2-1	TGTGCCAGCAGCTTAGAGAGCCAGGGGTACAATGAGCAGTTCTTC	CASSLESQGYNEQFF
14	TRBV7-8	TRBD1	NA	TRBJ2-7	TGTGCCAGCAGCTTGGGACAGGGAGGCTACGAGCAGTACTTC	CASSLGQGGYEQYF
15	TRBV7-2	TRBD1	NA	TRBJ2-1	TGTGCCAGCAGCGCCACAGGGGGCGGGCGGGTCGAGCAGTTCTTC	CASSATGGGRVEQFF
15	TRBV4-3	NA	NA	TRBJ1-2	TGCGCCAGCAGCCAAGTGGGGCAGGTTGGAAGTGGCTACACCTTC	CASSQVGQVGSGYTF
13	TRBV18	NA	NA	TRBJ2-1	TGTGCCAGCTCACCACAGCCGCGGCATGAGCAGTTCTTC	CASSPQPRHEQFF
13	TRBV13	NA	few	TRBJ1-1	TGTGCCAGCAGCCCCAGGGGTAACACTGAAGCTTTCTTT	CASSPRGNTEAFF